Sequencing of this TCR beta chain was carried out in a study of blood T cells in healthy people across ages. A second about 6 to 12 cycle PCR used barcoded and J-beta primers. Via MiXCR, TCRdb re-called the 5' RACE reads, giving one row per CDR3 protein. The table lists 800,000 to 900,000 distinct CDR3 sequences, less than 80% of them singletons. Germline values: CDR1 DFQATT, CDR2 SNEGSKA (reference sequence). The CDR3 runs to 17 residues. Trimming removed 4 bases from V and 2 bases from J, with 18 bases in between. The sequencing sample was made of blood. This sequence joins TRBV20-1 and TRBJ1-6; D is uncertain. This clonotype was obtained from a man aged 30 to 39 in good health. The CDR3 DNA reads as TGCAGTGCTATAATCCGAAAAGATAGCCCCTATAATTCACCCCTCCACTTT. Its translation: CSAIIRKDSPYNSPLHF.